The 31 T cell receptor beta chains listed next were all sequenced from one sample in a study of blood T cell repertoires in COVID-19. Clones were read by immunoSEQ multiplex PCR, and TCRdb kept only the in-frame ones, dropping some. The profile shows roughly 240,000 clones, about 82% of them singletons. Specimen: PBMCs or T cells enriched from blood (not recorded which). The receptor set was obtained from a woman between 50 and 59 years old who had recovered from COVID-19.

As regards this clone: An end of the junction differs from the germline gene, which may be a read error. This chain connects TRBV9 to TRBJ2-2; the match to TRBD2 covers 14 bases. This CDR3 region has 16 residues. CDR1 is SGDLS, CDR2 YYNGEE, per germline. CDR3 bases: TGCGCCCGCGGGGGGGGACTAGCGGGAGTACCCGGGGAGCTGTTTTTT. It encodes CARGGGLAGVPGELFF.

The J gene is TRBJ1-2, the V gene TRBV24-1; a possible D gene is TRBD1 (6 bases). V was shortened by 1 base and J by 0 bases, with 23 bases between the two germline ends. The CDR3 spans 20 residues. Germline lookup yields CDR1 KGHDR and CDR2 SFDVKD. In DNA, the CDR3 is TGTGCCACCAGTGATTTACAGGGATTTGGGGCACGGAGAGCTAACTATGGCTACACCTTC. It translates to CATSDLQGFGARRANYGYTF.

The J gene is TRBJ1-3, the V gene TRBV10-3, with 10 bases that match TRBD1. The V and J ends lost 6 bases and 5 bases, in that order; junction bases with no gene match: 7. Germline V gene lookup returns CDR1 ENHRY and CDR2 SYGVKD. CDR3 size: 15 residues. CDR3 coding DNA: TGTGCCATCAGCGGGACAGGGGCTCTAAGAAACACCATATATTTT. It specifies CAISGTGALRNTIYF.

The CDR3 bases are TGTGCCAGCAGCTTACGGCGAGGACAGGGGGACTATGGCTACACCTTC. Translated, it gives CASSLRRGQGDYGYTF. This chain connects TRBV7-2 to TRBJ1-2; 10 bases match TRBD1. The germline gives CDR1 SGHTA, CDR2 FQGNSA. The V and J ends lost 2 bases and 3 bases, in that order; junction bases with no gene match: 6. This CDR3 is built from 16 residues.

The chain is built from TRBV5-1 and TRBJ2-5, with TRBD2 matching 10 bases. This CDR3 spans 15 amino acids. Germline V gene data show CDR1 as SGHRS and CDR2 as YFSETQ. J gave up 4 bases and V 6 bases, and 9 bases lay outside the gene matches. In nucleotides, the CDR3 is TGCGCCAGCACCCCCCAGCGGGGGGGCGGAGAGACCCAGTACTTC. Translating gives CASTPQRGGGETQYF.

The rearrangement uses TRBV11-3 and TRBJ1-5; tentative D call: TRBD1 (6 bases). The CDR3 runs 18 residues. The V gene's germline CDR1 is SGHNT and CDR2 YENEEA. V was cut by 4 bases and J by 7 bases, with 26 bases left in between. For the CDR3, the DNA is TGTGCCAGCAGCTCAACCCTCGTGGGGAGGGGGAGAGGGCAGCCCCAGCATTTT. This sequence encodes CASSSTLVGRGRGQPQHF.

This clone was counted a few times. Written as DNA, the CDR3 is TGTGCCAGCTCACCTGGGACTAGCGGGAGAGGCGAGACCCAGTACTTC. Translating gives CASSPGTSGRGETQYF. The chain combines TRBV18 with TRBJ2-5; TRBD2 matches at 14 bases. Germline V CDR1 and CDR2: KGHSH, LQKENI. The CDR3 length is 16 residues. The V segment lost 3 bases and the J segment 5 bases; nucleotides outside the gene matches: 5.

This chain connects TRBV19 to TRBJ1-4, with D possibly being TRBD1 (6 bases). CDR1 and CDR2 (germline): LNHDA, SQIVND (reference sequence). Trimming stripped 5 bases from V and 3 bases from J, with 16 bases between. The CDR3 has 16 amino acids. The CDR3 protein is CASSHRGGTANEKLFF. The DNA of the CDR3 is TGTGCCAGTAGTCATAGGGGGGGCACGGCTAATGAAAAACTGTTTTTT.

The chain employs TRBV10-2 and TRBJ1-3, with D tentatively TRBD1 (6 bases). Trimming left V 0 bases short and J 7 bases short, with 16 bases between. The germline V gene has CDR1 WSHSY and CDR2 SAAADI. The CDR3 is 16 residues long. The CDR3 region has the DNA TGCGCCAGCAGTGAGTCGACCCCTGCTAGGGGGAACACCATATATTTT. Protein product: CASSESTPARGNTIYF.

CDR3 bases: TGTGCCACGAGGGGGGCGGGAGCTGGAGACAATGAGCAGTTCTTC. It yields the protein CATRGAGAGDNEQFF. The chain has TRBV24-1 and TRBJ2-1, with D possibly matching TRBD2 (7 bases). The germline V and J ends were trimmed by 10 bases and 5 bases, with 20 bases remaining between them. The length of the CDR3 is 15 residues. Germline loops: CDR1 KGHDR, CDR2 SFDVKD.

This chain connects TRBV11-3 to TRBJ1-2, with TRBD1 identical over 9 bases. V trimming: 5 bases; J trimming: 3 bases; junction bases outside the gene matches: 4. Germline CDR1 SGHNT, CDR2 YENEEA. The CDR3 covers 14 residues. The CDR3 here is CASSLRTGDYGYTF. The CDR3 bases are TGTGCCAGCAGCCTCCGGACAGGGGACTATGGCTACACCTTC.

CDR3 amino acids: CASSLATGVIPSPLHF. For the CDR3, the DNA is TGCGCCAGCAGCTTGGCTACAGGGGTTATCCCTTCACCCCTCCACTTT. The rearrangement links TRBV5-1 to TRBJ1-6; 7 nucleotides align to TRBD1. The CDR3 has 16 residues. Trimming removed 0 bases from V and 9 bases from J; junction bases left unmatched: 9. Germline CDR1 and CDR2: SGHRS and YFSETQ.

The rearrangement uses TRBV9 and TRBJ2-1, with 8 bases identical to TRBD2. The V segment lost 1 base and the J segment 4 bases; nucleotides outside the gene matches: 10. Germline values: CDR1 SGDLS, CDR2 YYNGEE. CDR3 length equals 17 residues. DNA for the CDR3: TGTGCCAGCAGCGTAACCCCGAGCGGGAGCGGGTACAATGAGCAGTTCTTC. Translating it yields CASSVTPSGSGYNEQFF.

Here the CDR3 DNA reads TGCGCCAGCAGCCAAGAAAGTTCAGGGGGATATGGCTACACCTTC. Its protein is CASSQESSGGYGYTF. The V call is TRBV4-1, the J call TRBJ1-2, with 7 bases identical to TRBD1. Trimming took 0 bases from V and 5 from J; bases not matched to a gene: 6. The CDR3 has 15 amino acids. Germline values: CDR1 MGHRA, CDR2 YSYEKL.

This chain uses TRBV28 with TRBJ1-4; no firm D call. Deletions cut 6 bases from V and 2 bases from J, with 10 bases between. The CDR3 extends over 14 amino acids. In germline, CDR1 is MDHEN, CDR2 SYDVKM. The CDR3 loop reads CASSVRVTNEKLFF. The CDR3 DNA sequence: TGTGCCAGCAGCGTCCGGGTGACTAATGAAAAACTGTTTTTT.

The rearrangement links TRBV19 to TRBJ1-5; D gene unclear. This CDR3 comprises 13 residues. In germline, CDR1 is LNHDA, CDR2 SQIVND (reference sequence). V lost 6 bases to trimming and J lost 5 bases, with 11 bases between them. CDR3 loop: CASRSTGDQPQHF. The CDR3 DNA reads as TGTGCCAGTAGATCGACGGGTGATCAGCCCCAGCATTTT.

The rearrangement joins TRBV6-5 to TRBJ1-1, with TRBD1 as a possible D gene (6 bases). Germline V gives CDR1 MNHEY, CDR2 SVGAGI. The CDR3 sequence is 13 residues long. Trimming removed 6 bases at V and 5 bases at J, with 13 bases between. This CDR3 reads CASRGHTETEAFF. CDR3 nucleotide sequence: TGTGCCAGCAGGGGACACACTGAGACTGAAGCTTTCTTT.

The chain carries TRBV14 and TRBJ1-2; no reliable D call. Looked up from germline, CDR1 is SGHDN and CDR2 is FVKESK. The CDR3 is made up of 13 amino acids. The ends were cut back, 4 bases at V and 2 bases at J, with 8 bases in the middle. The CDR3 bases are TGTGCCAGCAGCCCCGGGAGGAACTATGGCTACACCTTC. Its protein product is CASSPGRNYGYTF.

This clone showed up just a few times. The chain recombines TRBV13 with TRBJ2-1; maybe TRBD1 (5 bases). Trimming removed 1 base from V and 5 bases from J, with 9 bases in between. The CDR3 extends over 14 amino acids. The germline V gene encodes CDR1 PRHDT and CDR2 FYEKMQ (reference sequence). CDR3 nucleotide sequence: TGTGCCAGCAGCTTAGAGGGCAGGGACAATGAGCAGTTCTTC. It is translated as CASSLEGRDNEQFF.

In its sample, this clone was seen many times. This rearrangement joins TRBV6-2 or TRBV6-3 to TRBJ2-5, with 7 bases that match TRBD2. The CDR3 loop spans 14 amino acids. The V and J ends lost 2 bases and 5 bases, in that order; junction bases with no gene match: 5. Germline V gene lookup returns CDR1 MNHEY and CDR2 SVGEGT. CDR3 DNA sequence: TGTGCCAGCAGTTACCGGGGGGATATGGAGACCCAGTACTTC. Translating it yields CASSYRGDMETQYF.

V gene TRBV3-1 (or the pseudogene TRBV3-2) combines with J gene TRBJ2-5; TRBD1 matches 7 bases. Per the germline V gene, CDR1 is LGHDT and CDR2 is YNNKEL (reference sequence). The V segment lost 4 bases and the J segment 2 bases; nucleotides outside the gene matches: 10. This CDR3 comprises 16 residues. CDR3 coding DNA: TGTGCCAGCAGCCCCTCTCCGGGACAGAAACAAGAGACCCAGTACTTC. This encodes CASSPSPGQKQETQYF.

The chain joins TRBV7-2 to TRBJ2-3, with a weak D call TRBD1 (5 bases). Trimming took 1 base from V and 1 from J, leaving 12 bases between them. CDR3 size: 16 residues. Germline V gives CDR1 SGHTA, CDR2 FQGNSA. The CDR3 protein is CASSLGGPTRTDTQYF. The CDR3 nucleotides read TGTGCCAGCAGCTTAGGGGGCCCCACCCGCACAGATACGCAGTATTTT.

The chain employs TRBV4-2 and TRBJ1-4, with 7 nucleotides matching TRBD1. Looked up from germline, CDR1 is LGHNA and CDR2 is YNFKEQ. The CDR3 totals 16 residues. The V and J ends lost 0 bases and 4 bases, in that order; junction bases with no gene match: 5. The CDR3 coding sequence is TGTGCCAGCAGCCAAGATCGGGACAGCCTTAATGAAAAACTGTTTTTT. It yields the protein CASSQDRDSLNEKLFF.

This chain connects TRBV30 to TRBJ1-6, with 7 bases aligning to TRBD1. V dropped 7 bases and J dropped 7; count of bases not matched to a gene: 4. This CDR3 contains 12 residues. The V gene's germline CDR1 is GTSNPN and CDR2 SVGIG (reference sequence). This CDR3 reads CAFWTGNSPLHF. CDR3 bases: TGTGCCTTCTGGACAGGAAATTCACCCCTCCACTTT.

The CDR3 DNA is TGTGCCAGCTCACCAACAGGGTCCGGCAATCAGCCCCAGCATTTT. Translation gives CASSPTGSGNQPQHF. The V and J genes are TRBV18 and TRBJ1-5; a possible D gene is TRBD1 (6 bases). CDR1 is KGHSH, CDR2 LQKENI, per germline. The CDR3 is made up of 15 amino acids. V was shortened by 2 bases and J by 2 bases, with 10 bases between the two germline ends.

The chain recombines TRBV7-8 with TRBJ1-2; D is possibly TRBD1 (6 bases). V gave up 2 bases and J gave up 9 bases, with 13 bases separating them. The germline gives CDR1 SGHVS, CDR2 FQNEAQ. The CDR3 runs 13 residues. DNA of the CDR3: TGTGCCAGCAGCTTACACGTGGACAGCCGCTACACCTTC. Translation: CASSLHVDSRYTF.

J is TRBJ1-5 and V is TRBV9; 10 bases are a match to TRBD1. Trimming at V came to 0 bases and at J to 4 bases, leaving 1 base not matched to a gene. Germline CDR1 is SGDLS and CDR2 is YYNGEE. This CDR3 region has 15 residues. The CDR3 coding sequence is TGTGCCAGCAGCGTAGGACAGGGGGCAAATCAGCCCCAGCATTTT. Residues: CASSVGQGANQPQHF.

The chain recombines TRBV14 with TRBJ2-1, with TRBD2 identical over 8 bases. J gave up 6 bases and V 2 bases, and 12 bases lay outside the gene matches. Germline V CDR1 and CDR2: SGHDN, FVKESK. The CDR3 has 17 amino acids. CDR3 nucleotides: TGTGCCAGCAGCCAAAGAAGGGGCGGGGGGAGACCCAATGAGCAGTTCTTC. This encodes CASSQRRGGGRPNEQFF.

This clone was observed a few times. V gene TRBV2 combines with J gene TRBJ2-3; TRBD2 agrees at 13 bases. Trimming removed 3 bases from V and 6 bases from J; junction bases left unmatched: 6. Germline V gives CDR1 SNHLY, CDR2 FYNNEI. This CDR3 has 16 amino acids. CDR3 sequence reads: CASSEGTSGASDTQYF. CDR3 in DNA: TGTGCCAGCAGTGAGGGGACTAGCGGGGCCTCGGATACGCAGTATTTT.

The chain has TRBV11-3 and TRBJ1-5, with 9 bases fitting TRBD1. The CDR3 has 15 residues. The germline V gene has CDR1 SGHNT and CDR2 YENEEA. The V gene end was trimmed by 5 bases and the J gene end by 4 bases; junction bases not matched to a gene: 6. The CDR3 DNA is TGTGCCAGCAGCCACGGGACAGGGCCTAATCAGCCCCAGCATTTT. Residues: CASSHGTGPNQPQHF.

The genes are TRBV6-1 and TRBJ1-6; no firm D call. With 3 bases removed from V and 7 bases from J, the gap between germline ends came to 13 bases. This CDR3 has 15 residues. Germline loops: CDR1 MNHNS, CDR2 SASEGT. CDR3 residues: CASSERAMGNSPLHF. The CDR3 nucleotides read TGTGCCAGCAGTGAGAGGGCTATGGGGAATTCACCCCTCCACTTT.